This TCR beta chain derives from a study of cytomegalovirus exposure and HLA in healthy donors listed by TCRdb under 2017. A note on the overall study: An earlier analysis of 587 of the donors reported roughly 300 Gb of sequence data and 117 million unique TCR beta sequences obtained from 150 million to 200 million T cells. An early release that covered some 640 HLA-typed donors contained approximately 300 gigabases of sequencing data and approximately 85 million unique TCR sequences. Among the roughly 430 genotyped donors, about 83% belonged to the genetic ancestry cluster associated with self-reported Caucasian donors. The aim of the study was to test whether cataloging public T cell receptors could identify signatures of past pathogen exposure. The T cell repertoires of roughly 660 subjects were profiled by immunosequencing and related to cytomegalovirus serostatus. In addition to the first cohort of roughly 670 subjects, a separate validation cohort of approximately 120 different subjects was used. To predict cytomegalovirus infection status, the study brought together high-throughput TCR immunosequencing, statistical association of individual TCRs with disease status, and machine learning. A later analysis re-analyzed previously published TCR beta repertoires from 660 or so donors and added high-resolution HLA genotyping to study TCR occurrence patterns. Rather than drawing on any new phenotypic data, the later analysis identified candidate immune exposures from TCR beta sequences and the way those sequences occurred across donors. To decide whether each TCR beta V gene segment behaved as functional or pseudogenic, an earlier analysis of nearly 600 of the donors relied on high-throughput TCR beta sequencing. Donor age, sex, ethnicity and CMV serostatus were compiled alongside the repertoire data. In a later genetic analysis, genome-wide SNP genotypes for about 65% of the roughly 670 donors were used, and that subset was treated as a discovery cohort. Every discovery cohort repertoire had been produced on one sequencing platform. HLA typing covered class I and class II loci at four-digit resolution. Typing coverage varied by locus: roughly 629-640 donors for A, B, C, DRB1 and DQB1; 500 to 550 for DQA1; approximately 570 for DPA1; 450 to 480 for DPB1. Because of strong linkage in the cohort, 4 to 6 DR-DQ haplotypes were treated as single units for association and clustering. On average, roughly 250,000 unique TCR beta nucleotide sequences were sequenced per donor among 398 genotyped donors of the cohort, with 15% to 20% of those sequences being non-productive. Beyond this particular receptor, the publication reports: In a later analysis, HLA-associated TCR beta chains showed more clonal expansion and lower generation probabilities than non-associated chains that were equally common. In a later analysis, the rate of TCR association differed among HLA loci, with DRB1 alleles having the most associated TCRs and HLA-C alleles having the fewest. The only immune exposure information available for the cohort was CMV serostatus. In a later genetic analysis, fewer N-insertions in productive TCRs were reported among donors in an Asian-associated ancestry cluster than the approximately 710-donor mean. A later analysis reported that several top co-occurrence clusters appeared linked to parvovirus B19, influenza, CMV and Epstein-Barr virus. An association between a missense DCLRE1C variant and V-gene and J-gene trimming of TCR beta chains was found in a later genetic analysis and replicated in an independent cohort. In vitro tests confirmed that three of the cytomegalovirus-associated TCR beta chains recognize cytomegalovirus antigens. The study listed approximately 150 TCR beta chains as associated with cytomegalovirus. Cytomegalovirus status was reported to be diagnosed by the classifier with high specificity and sensitivity in both the original and validation cohorts. Correlated functional status among segregating V segments might be attributable to linkage disequilibrium, but an unknown experimental factor could not be ruled out. A later analysis associated about 17,000 TCR beta sequences with specific HLA alleles at a false discovery rate of 0.05. In this cohort, only TCR beta chains were sequenced, and detectable features were limited by the absence of alpha or paired-chain data. Strong co-occurrence of HLA alleles, especially DR and DQ, made assigning TCR associations to individual alleles difficult. A cluster of highly shared sequence variants was judged likely to represent a technical artifact of the sequencing pipeline. Some IMGT-functional V segments, including TRBV6-2 and TRBV6-3, could not be distinguished by the 87-base-pair reads and were therefore excluded. Because some donors lacked HLA typing at each locus, the association tests relied only on the typed subset. Some 15 rarely observed V segments, including chromosome 9 orphons, were excluded from the earlier analysis of 550 to 700 of the donors because counts were too low. The presence/absence analyses assumed that sequencing depth was roughly uniform across donors, and that assumption may not be true. Across donors, most TCR sequences were observed very rarely, whereas some public TCRs were present in many individuals. In a later analysis, most CMV-associated TCR beta chains were found to appear HLA-restricted, with HLA associations seemingly driven largely by CMV exposure. A further reported finding was that TCR beta sequences accurately predicted the HLA-A and HLA-B alleles for most subjects in the first cohort. The authors suggested that the approach could potentially be generalized to other disease states and immunological phenotypes. In an earlier analysis of some 550 of the donors, most TCR beta V segments were observed in productive rearrangements about 87% or about 30% of the time, broadly matching IMGT annotations.

The germline V gene provides CDR1 LGHNA and CDR2 YNFKEQ. CDR3 length: 13 amino acids, cysteine to phenylalanine. The only DNA kept is the CDR3, 39 bases in frame from the first base. Trimming removed 2 bases from V and 8 bases from J, leaving 12 bases between the germline ends. About this clone: What this receptor recognizes is not known. No much larger clonotype is one base removed from it; base qualities were not supplied.

The cohort consisted of 600 or so healthy bone marrow donors. At the time of sampling, every cohort member was nominally healthy, though immune exposures that went unrecorded were likely present. The donor was CMV seropositive and was included in the group of approximately 310 seropositive cohort members. Each donor provided a peripheral blood sample, and peripheral blood mononuclear cells were used for TCR beta sequencing. Genomic DNA was extracted from the blood cell samples with the Qiagen DNeasy Blood Extraction Kit. Library prep was done by the immunoSEQ multiplex PCR assay. For the multiplex PCR, a mixture combining 60 forward primers for TCR Vbeta segments and 13 reverse primers for TCR Jbeta segments was used. A multiplex PCR assay on genomic DNA amplified the CDR3 region of rearranged TCR beta genes. Amplified TCR beta libraries were sequenced as 87-base-pair reads on the Illumina HiSeq System. Processing in the source paper ran as follows. A later analysis tallied 75 million to 85 million unique TCR beta chains across the 610 or so repertoires, and about 12 million of those chains were shared by two or more donors. A nearest-neighbor algorithm error-corrected the raw reads and collapsed the reads into unique sequences, merging closely related sequences to remove PCR and sequencing errors. V, D and J gene segments were assigned by aligning CDR3 sequences to IMGT reference sequences. For a sequence to be retained, at least a six-nucleotide match to both a V gene segment and a J gene segment was required. A rearrangement was called productive if the CDR3 had no stop codons and remained in frame with V and J, and every other rearrangement was called non-productive. Following IMGT convention, CDR3 was defined as the stretch from the second conserved V-encoded cysteine to the conserved J-encoded phenylalanine. The earlier analysis of a few hundred of the donors excluded any sequence lacking an unambiguous match to a single V gene segment. An earlier analysis of 587 of the donors classified V segments as functional when productive rearrangements were above 56.7% and as segregating when the standard deviation between donors was above 5%. A statistical classification framework was built to diagnose cytomegalovirus status from the catalog of TCR beta chain sequences. In a later analysis, TCR nucleotide sequences were compared against IMGT/GENE-DB human TR gene sequences so that V and J genes could be assigned. Using the TCRdist pipeline, a later analysis assigned CDR3 sequences along with most-parsimonious VDJ recombination scenarios. In a later analysis, every TCR beta chain was defined by the combination of its CDR3 amino acid sequence and its V-gene family, and reads without a unique V-gene family were dropped. A later analysis removed several hundred highly shared, low-generation-probability nucleotide sequences to deal with suspected cross-contamination and a sequencing artifact. A later analysis calculated a clonal expansion index for each public chain from normalized within-repertoire ranks of inferred template counts. Generation probabilities in a later analysis came from a VDJ recombination model fitted to out-of-frame rearrangements, and those results were checked against IGoR. A later analysis scored TCR-TCR, TCR-HLA and TCR-CMV co-occurrence with hypergeometric tests, applying a repertoire-size bias correction to TCR pairs. In a later analysis, false discovery rates were estimated by permuting HLA or CMV assignments 20 times. A later analysis grouped co-occurring TCRs with DBSCAN, adding TCRdist sequence similarity when clustering within HLA-allele-positive subsets. Repertoires with fewer than 30,000 or more than 120,000 public chains were left out of co-occurrence clustering, as were about 5 repertoires with anomalous nucleotide sharing. TCRdb limited this immuneACCESS table to in-frame rearrangements with V and J called. A share of clones is missing; checked studies link under half to unresolved V genes, and the rest is unexplained. V and J calls plus clone size are reproduced from that table; the DNA served to infer D and trimming. The sample data list some 220,000 clones, and 70% to 85% of these were observed just once. Of the sample, around 2.8% falls within the top ten clones.

The sequenced sample was PBMCs. The sequence was obtained from an older woman in good health and CMV-seropositive. The rearranged chain carries TRBV4-2 and TRBJ1-1, with the D gene call left open. In nucleotides, the sequence is TGTGCCAGCAGCCAAAACACCCGAGGCGAAGCTTTCTTT. Its product reads: CASSQNTRGEAFF.